The T cell receptor beta chain described here comes from a study of T cell responses to AZD1222 COVID-19 vaccine. The wider study: Analyses pooled second doses at about 4 or about 12 weeks.

The germline gives CDR1 ENHRY, CDR2 SYGVKD. The CDR3 is made up of 14 amino acids. Germline trimming cut 7 bases from V and 7 bases from J; bases unmatched to any gene: 12. Broader study findings: Two AZD1222 administrations were followed by greater Spike-specific TCR breadth and depth.

Produced via immunoSEQ multiplex PCR; TCRdb's table is partial and in-frame only. The data show around 150,000 clones, 85% to 95% seen once. With respect to this clone: What it binds is unknown.

The sequence came from an adult in good health. V is TRBV10-3 and J is TRBJ1-1; 7 bases fit TRBD1. Specimen: peripheral blood, collected on day 0 of AZD1222 vaccination. CDR3 protein: CAIKKGALVGEAFF. CDR3 bases: TGTGCCATCAAGAAGGGGGCGCTAGTGGGTGAAGCTTTCTTT.